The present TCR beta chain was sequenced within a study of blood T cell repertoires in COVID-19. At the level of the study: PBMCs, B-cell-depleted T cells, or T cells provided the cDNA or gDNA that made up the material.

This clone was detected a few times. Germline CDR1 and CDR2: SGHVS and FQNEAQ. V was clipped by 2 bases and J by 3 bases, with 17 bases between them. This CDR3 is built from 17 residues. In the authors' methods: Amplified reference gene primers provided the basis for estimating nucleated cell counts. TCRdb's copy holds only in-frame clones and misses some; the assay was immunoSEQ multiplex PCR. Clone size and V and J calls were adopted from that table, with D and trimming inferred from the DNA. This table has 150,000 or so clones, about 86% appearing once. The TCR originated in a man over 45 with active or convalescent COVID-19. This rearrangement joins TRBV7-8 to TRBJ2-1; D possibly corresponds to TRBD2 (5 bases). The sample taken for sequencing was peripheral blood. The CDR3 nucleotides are TGTGCCAGCAGCTTAAGTCGCAGGAGGTGGGGCTACAATGAGCAGTTCTTC. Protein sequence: CASSLSRRRWGYNEQFF.